This T cell receptor beta chain was recovered during a study of CD8 T cells in Susac syndrome. The CDR3 totals 17 residues. Trimming took 0 bases from V and 5 from J, leaving 19 bases between them. Germline CDR1 reads DFQATT; CDR2 reads SNEGSKA (reference sequence). In contrast to the negatively isolated CD8+ and CD4+ T cells, TEMRA cells were FACS-enriched. Notes on this clonotype: Its antigen is unknown.

Study-wide results and limits: The TCR sequencing and HLA analysis in the study involved a relatively small number of individuals, as the study acknowledged.

Reverse transcription of roughly 0.45 to 1 ug RNA was performed with random hexamers. Amplification of TCR beta CDR3 by immunoSEQ multiplex PCR spanned 54 Vbeta and 13 Jbeta. TCRdb independently ran MiXCR on the immunoSEQ multiplex PCR reads; one entry per CDR3 protein. The sample includes tens of thousands of distinct CDR3 sequences, roughly 95% of them seen just once. Input material: CD4+ T cells from PBMCs. V and J are TRBV20-1 and TRBJ2-2, with D maybe TRBD2 (6 bases). This clonotype originated in a human donor with multiple sclerosis. The CDR3 DNA sequence: TGCAGTGCTAGAGAGCCGAGGGACTCCTTGGGTACCGGGGAGCTGTTTTTT. Translation: CSAREPRDSLGTGELFF.